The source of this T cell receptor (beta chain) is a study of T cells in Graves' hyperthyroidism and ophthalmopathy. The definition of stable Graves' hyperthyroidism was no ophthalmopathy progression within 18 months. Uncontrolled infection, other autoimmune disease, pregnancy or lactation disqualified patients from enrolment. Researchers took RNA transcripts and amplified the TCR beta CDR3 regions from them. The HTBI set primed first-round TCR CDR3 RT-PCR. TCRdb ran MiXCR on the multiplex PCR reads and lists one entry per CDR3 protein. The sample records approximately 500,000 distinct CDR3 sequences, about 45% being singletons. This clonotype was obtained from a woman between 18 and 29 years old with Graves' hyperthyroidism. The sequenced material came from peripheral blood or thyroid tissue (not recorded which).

In DNA, the CDR3 is TGCAGTGCTCGGACTAGCGGGAGGGAAGAGACCCAGTACTTC. Amino acid sequence: CSARTSGREETQYF. J is TRBJ2-5 and V is TRBV20-1; 15 bases agree with TRBD2. V shed 5 bases and J 3 bases; nucleotides not matched to a gene: 1. This CDR3 is built from 14 residues. Germline V lookup: CDR1 DFQATT, CDR2 SNEGSKA (reference sequence).